This T cell receptor (beta chain) was documented in a study of low-dose radiotherapy and immunotherapy resistance in tumors. Study in general: A total of 6.5 Gy was given to Cohort 1 as 0.5 Gy per fraction every 2 weeks.

Ten or more counts support this clonotype. Primers used for first-strand cDNA, a TRAV- and TRBV-specific set, covered both alpha and beta chains. The PCR that amplified TCRs ran for 20 cycles, relying on a constant-region primer and a V-primer adapter. From the reads, TCRdb called clonotypes with MiXCR, one entry per CDR3 protein. The repertoire holds under 95,000 distinct CDR3 sequences, with around 17% as singletons. The sample's time point: before trial treatment. The receptor's source is a male donor with prostate cancer. The material sequenced was PBMCs, taken before treatment.

The CDR3 DNA reads as TGTGCCAGCTCACCACCGACGGCAGATACGCAGTATTTT. Translated: CASSPPTADTQYF. This chain links TRBV18 with TRBJ2-3; no reliable D call. The CDR3 is 13 amino acids. CDR1 is KGHSH, CDR2 LQKENI, per germline. V was pared by 0 bases and J by 4 bases, with 5 bases between.